This T cell receptor beta chain was identified in a study of cytomegalovirus exposure and HLA in healthy donors. Study-wide points: Relative to equally common others, HLA-associated TCR beta chains showed greater clonal expansion in a later analysis.

60 Vbeta and 13 Jbeta primers were used in PCR. Assay used: immunoSEQ multiplex PCR; TCRdb lists only in-frame clones, some missing. This table has under 200,000 clones, roughly 84% appearing once. Per the germline V gene, CDR1 is SGHAT and CDR2 is FQNNGV. The V gene end was trimmed by 3 bases and the J gene end by 3 bases; junction bases not matched to a gene: 8. This CDR3 spans 16 amino acids. About this clone: What it recognizes is unknown.

This chain links TRBV11-2 with TRBJ2-7, with 10 bases that match TRBD2. Sequencing used PBMCs. This clonotype was sampled from a male donor in good health and CMV-seronegative. The CDR3 region has the DNA TGTGCCAGCAGCTTCAAGGAGGGACTAGCGTACTACGAGCAGTACTTC. Translating it yields CASSFKEGLAYYEQYF.